These 8 T cell receptor beta chains share one sample of origin, sequenced in a study of blood T cell repertoires in COVID-19. Profiling relied on immunoSEQ multiplex PCR, and the TCRdb table lists in-frame clones only, not all of them. The table includes fewer than 250,000 clones, 75% to 85% detected once. Sequencing was done on a sample of peripheral blood. The receptors shown here come from a human donor in a cohort sampled during active COVID-19.

This clone has more than one count but fewer than ten. V usage is TRBV18 and J usage is TRBJ1-5; 10 positions match TRBD1. The CDR3 length is 15 residues. V was pared by 4 bases and J by 6 bases, with 6 bases of the junction left unmatched. Germline V CDR1 and CDR2: KGHSH, LQKENI. The CDR3 sequence: CASSLGTGESQPQHF. For the CDR3, the DNA is TGTGCCAGCTCACTTGGGACAGGGGAGAGTCAGCCCCAGCATTTT.

The J gene is TRBJ2-2, the V gene TRBV7-3, with D tentatively TRBD1 (6 bases). CDR3 size: 15 residues. V was cut by 5 bases and J by 1 base, with 11 bases left in between. Looked up from germline, CDR1 is SGHTA and CDR2 is FQGTGA. The CDR3 here is CASSRMGQNTGELFF. CDR3 coding DNA: TGTGCCAGCAGCCGGATGGGACAGAACACCGGGGAGCTGTTTTTT.

This clone was recorded only once. This chain joins TRBV14 and TRBJ1-6, with D unclear. With 3 bases removed from V and 10 bases from J, the gap between germline ends came to 7 bases. CDR3 length: 12 amino acids. CDR1 is SGHDN, CDR2 FVKESK, per germline. As DNA, the CDR3 is TGTGCCAGCAGCCAGGTCCGGTCACCCCTCCACTTT. Translated: CASSQVRSPLHF.

The rearrangement joins TRBV28 to TRBJ1-2; D call uncertain. The CDR3 consists of 12 residues. Per the germline V gene, CDR1 is MDHEN and CDR2 is SYDVKM. Trimming removed 4 bases from V and 9 bases from J, with 12 bases in between. The CDR3 sequence: CASSSLSLSYTF. The CDR3 nucleotides are TGTGCCAGCAGTTCCCTGTCGTTAAGCTACACCTTC.

This chain links TRBV6-2 or TRBV6-3 with TRBJ2-3, with no clear D. With 0 bases removed from V and 2 bases from J, the gap between germline ends came to 9 bases. This CDR3 is built from 15 residues. Germline CDR1 and CDR2: MNHEY and SVGEGT. Here the CDR3 DNA reads TGTGCCAGCAGTTACTCGATCGGTCTCACAGATACGCAGTATTTT. It specifies CASSYSIGLTDTQYF.

The chain links TRBV10-3 to TRBJ2-3; no clear D. The CDR3 is made up of 17 amino acids. Between the trimmed V and J ends, which lost 3 bases and 0 bases, there was a span of 16 bases. In germline, CDR1 is ENHRY, CDR2 SYGVKD. The CDR3 protein is CAISDISVDGSTDTQYF. The CDR3 bases are TGTGCCATCAGTGACATCTCGGTAGATGGTAGCACAGATACGCAGTATTTT.

The chain carries TRBV24-1 and TRBJ2-1, with unresolved D. The CDR3 loop spans 13 amino acids. V shed 3 bases and J shed 4 bases, with 6 bases lying between them. From germline, CDR1 is KGHDR and CDR2 SFDVKD. DNA for the CDR3: TGTGCCACCAGTGATCGTTCTTACAATGAGCAGTTCTTC. Translating it yields CATSDRSYNEQFF.

The chain recombines TRBV6-5 with TRBJ1-1, with D possibly matching TRBD1 (6 bases). V was pared by 4 bases and J by 2 bases, with 11 bases between. Germline V gives CDR1 MNHEY, CDR2 SVGAGI. The CDR3 spans 14 residues. The CDR3 loop is CASSSLDSNTEAFF. CDR3 DNA sequence: TGTGCCAGCAGTTCCCTGGACAGTAACACTGAAGCTTTCTTT.